The T cell receptor (beta chain) described here comes from a study of memory CD4+ T cells and cytomegalovirus serostatus. General study results and limits: Each of 67 CMV-associated TCRbeta sequences occurred in one to five individuals. The CMV-associated TCR signature appears largely within the CD4+ memory repertoire.

Note on this clone: Its antigen is still unknown.

Germline-derived CDR1 and CDR2 are LNHNV and YYDKDF (reference sequence). The CDR3 has 14 amino acids. J gave up 10 bases and V 2 bases, and 9 bases lay outside the gene matches. The sort gate was single viable CD3+CD4+CD8-CD45RO+ cells for memory CD4+ T cells. Serum IgG to CMV pp150, pp28, p38 and p52 defined serostatus. Method: immunoSEQ multiplex PCR; TCRdb's copy keeps in-frame clones and lacks some. This table has about 73,000 clones, around four fifths appearing once. Sample: memory CD4+ T cells from blood. The J gene is TRBJ2-3, the V gene TRBV15; 7 bases align to TRBD1. This sequence originates from an adult in good health and CMV-seropositive. CDR3 protein: CATSRTSSGGSQYF. CDR3 DNA sequence: TGTGCCACCAGCAGAACTTCTTCAGGGGGATCGCAGTATTTT.